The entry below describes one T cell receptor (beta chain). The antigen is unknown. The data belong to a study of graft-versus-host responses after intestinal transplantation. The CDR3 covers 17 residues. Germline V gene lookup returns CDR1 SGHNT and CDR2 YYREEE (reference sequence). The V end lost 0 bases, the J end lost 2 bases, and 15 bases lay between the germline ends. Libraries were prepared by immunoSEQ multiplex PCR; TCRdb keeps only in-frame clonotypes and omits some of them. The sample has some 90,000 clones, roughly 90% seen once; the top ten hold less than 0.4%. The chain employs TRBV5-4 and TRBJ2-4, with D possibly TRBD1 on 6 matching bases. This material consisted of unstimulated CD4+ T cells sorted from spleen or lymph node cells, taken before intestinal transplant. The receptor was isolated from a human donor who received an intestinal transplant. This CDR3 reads CASSLAGQGQSKNIQYF. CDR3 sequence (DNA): TGTGCCAGCAGCTTGGCGGGCCAGGGACAATCCAAAAACATTCAGTACTTC.